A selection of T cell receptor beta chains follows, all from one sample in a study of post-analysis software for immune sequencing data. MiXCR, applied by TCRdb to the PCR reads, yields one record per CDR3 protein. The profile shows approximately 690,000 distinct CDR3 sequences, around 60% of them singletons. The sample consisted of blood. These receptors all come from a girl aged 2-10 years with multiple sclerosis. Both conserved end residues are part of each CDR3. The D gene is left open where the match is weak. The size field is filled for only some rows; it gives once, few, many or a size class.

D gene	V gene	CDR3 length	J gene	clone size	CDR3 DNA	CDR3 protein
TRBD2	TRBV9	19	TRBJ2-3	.	TGTGCCAGCAGCGTTCCCGGGACTAGCGGCTCGAGGGCCACAGATACGCAGTATTTT	CASSVPGTSGSRATDTQYF
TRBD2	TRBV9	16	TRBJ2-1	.	TGTGCCAGCAGCGCTGGGGAACTAGCGGGGAACAATGAGCAGTTCTTC	CASSAGELAGNNEQFF
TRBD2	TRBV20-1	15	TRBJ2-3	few	TGCAGTGCTAGGGGATCACTAGCGGGGGGGGGTACGCAGTATTTT	CSARGSLAGGGTQYF
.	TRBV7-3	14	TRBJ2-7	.	TGTGCCAGCAGCTCGGACGGCTCTTCCTACGAGCAGTACTTC	CASSSDGSSYEQYF
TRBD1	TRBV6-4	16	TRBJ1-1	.	TGTGCCAGCAGTTCCGGGACAGAGATTACGAACACTGAAGCTTTCTTT	CASSSGTEITNTEAFF
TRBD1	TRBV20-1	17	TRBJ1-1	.	TGCAGTGCTAGACCGGGGACGCCACAGGGGGCGGGCACTGAAGCTTTCTTT	CSARPGTPQGAGTEAFF
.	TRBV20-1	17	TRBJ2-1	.	TGCAGTGCTAGAGATCGACGGGCGGGAAGCTCCTACAATGAGCAGTTCTTC	CSARDRRAGSSYNEQFF
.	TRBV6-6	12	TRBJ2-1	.	TGTGCCAGCAGTTACGCAGCCAATGAGCAGTTCTTC	CASSYAANEQFF
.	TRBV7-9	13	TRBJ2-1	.	TGTGCCAGCAGATTGGACAGCTTCAATGAGCAGTTCTTC	CASRLDSFNEQFF
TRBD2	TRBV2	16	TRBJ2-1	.	TGTGCCAGCAGTGAAGGGTCTAGCGGGAGGAGGTATGAGCAGTTCTTC	CASSEGSSGRRYEQFF
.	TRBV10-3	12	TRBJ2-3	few	TGTGCCATCAGCGGGCTCACAGATACGCAGTATTTT	CAISGLTDTQYF
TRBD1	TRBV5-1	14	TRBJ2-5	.	TGCGCCAGCAGCTTTCGGACAGGGGCAGAGACCCAGTACTTC	CASSFRTGAETQYF
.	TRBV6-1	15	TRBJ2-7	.	TGTGCCAGCAGTGAGGGGCCGTACAGAAGCGACGAGCAGTACTTC	CASSEGPYRSDEQYF
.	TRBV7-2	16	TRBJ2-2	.	TGTGCCAGCAGCTTCCCACAGACGACCAGGGGCGGGGAGCTGTTTTTT	CASSFPQTTRGGELFF
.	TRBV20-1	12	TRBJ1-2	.	TGCAGTGCTAACCCCCGGGACTATGGCTACACCTTC	CSANPRDYGYTF
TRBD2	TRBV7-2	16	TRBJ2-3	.	TGTGCCAGCAGCCAGCATAGCGGGGGGTTCACAGATACGCAGTATTTT	CASSQHSGGFTDTQYF
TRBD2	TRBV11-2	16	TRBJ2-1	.	TGTGCCAGCAGCCCCGACGGACTAGAGCAGCAGGATGAGCAGTTCTTC	CASSPDGLEQQDEQFF
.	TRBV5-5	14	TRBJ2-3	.	TGTGCCAGCAGCTGGTCAAACGGCACAGATACGCAGTATTTT	CASSWSNGTDTQYF
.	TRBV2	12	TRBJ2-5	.	TGTGCCAGCACTACAGGGTCAGAGACCCAGTACTTC	CASTTGSETQYF
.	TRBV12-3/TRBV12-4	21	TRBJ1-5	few	TGTGCCAGCAGCTGGCAGGGGTTTAGTCAAGGCCGGAGGGCAGCATTTCAGCCCCAGCATTTT	CASSWQGFSQGRRAAFQPQHF
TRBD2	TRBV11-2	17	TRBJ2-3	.	TGTGCCAGCAGCCTTTCGGAGTGGGAGGGCCGCACAGATACGCAGTATTTT	CASSLSEWEGRTDTQYF
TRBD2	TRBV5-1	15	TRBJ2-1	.	TGCGCCAGCAGCTCCCTAGCGGGGACCAACAATGAGCAGTTCTTC	CASSSLAGTNNEQFF
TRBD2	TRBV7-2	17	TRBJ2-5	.	TGTGCCAGCAGCCTCCGACTAGCGGGGGGACACCAAGAGACCCAGTACTTC	CASSLRLAGGHQETQYF
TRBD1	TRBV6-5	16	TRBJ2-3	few	TGTGCCAGCAGTCCCTCCACCGGGACAGGGGCAGATACGCAGTATTTT	CASSPSTGTGADTQYF
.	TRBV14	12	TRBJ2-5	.	TGTGCCAGCAGCCCGAAGGCAGAGACCCAGTACTTC	CASSPKAETQYF
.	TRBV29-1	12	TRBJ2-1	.	TGCGGGGGGACAGACCTTTACAATGAGCAGTTCTTC	CGGTDLYNEQFF
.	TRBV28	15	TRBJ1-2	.	TGTGCCAGCAGCCTGGTGGGGGAGTCGGTCTATGGCTACACCTTC	CASSLVGESVYGYTF